A single TCR beta chain is shown here with its context. Its cognate antigen has yet to be identified. Qualities for individual bases were not recorded, and no much larger clone is one base off. This entry belongs to a study of T cell responses to AZD1222 COVID-19 vaccine listed by TCRdb under 2021. Regarding the study in general: A total of under 250 trial participants underwent TCR sequencing, of whom some 200 had received two doses of AZD1222 and some 26 had received two doses of the MenACWY control vaccine. Enrollment into the trials was organized by age into subgroups of 18-55, 56-69 and 70-plus years, and those subgroups contained roughly 140, 27 and 60 TCR-sequenced participants, respectively.

The CDR3 regions of human TCRbeta chains were subjected to immunosequencing. As for the authors' bioinformatics: TCRs in the repertoires were matched against a reference library of SARS-CoV-2-specific TCRs that had been generated with the MIRA antigen-specificity platform. Breadth was defined as the fraction of unique TCRs that were SARS-CoV-2-associated, and depth was defined as the fraction of total T cells that were SARS-CoV-2-associated. Each spike-specific TCR was assigned to its reactive spike region and to a CD4 or CD8 class using the MIRA data. Log10-transformed breadth and depth values were compared by one-way ANOVA with Sidak's multiple comparisons tests. TCRdb limited this immuneACCESS table to in-frame rearrangements with V and J called. A share of clones is missing; checked studies link under half to unresolved V genes, and the rest is unexplained. That table supplies the V and J calls and clone size; D and trimming were determined from the DNA. The sample includes 250,000 to 300,000 clones, with roughly 93% observed a single time. The top ten clones comprise 0.55% of the sample.

Including cysteine and phenylalanine, the CDR3 has 15 amino acids. Kept here is only the CDR3 DNA, which spans 45 bases and is read in frame from base 1. CDR1 and CDR2 were assigned from the germline V gene as MNHEY and SVGAGI. Trimming removed 6 bases from V and 6 bases from J; the gene matches leave 13 bases unexplained. The paper's findings and limits, for the study overall: No day 14 peak-response samples were available, so repertoires were characterized only after the peak T cell response. Nearly half of unique spike-specific TCRs reportedly recognized epitopes outside regions mutated in the B.1.351 and B.1.1.7 variants. Only 5 to 7 AZD1222 recipients were SARS-CoV-2 seropositive at baseline, limiting conclusions about previously exposed vaccinees. The whole spike protein was spanned by vaccine-associated CD4 TCRs, and dominant responses were seen in regions 160-218 and 743-854. Participants were mostly white British and included more females than males, and it was suggested by the authors that clonal diversity may have been underestimated. In the small 56-69-year group, the increase in depth fell short of significance, most likely because of low power. After two AZD1222 doses, both the breadth and the depth of spike-specific TCRs were significantly higher than at day 0 and than in MenACWY recipients.

The time point label corresponds to: about 28 days (+/-7) after the second vaccine dose. AZD1222 recipients with second doses at about 4 weeks or about 12 weeks were pooled, because spike-specific TCR depth and breadth did not differ between schedules. Samples from vaccinated people were obtained from the UK trials COV001 and COV002, which included a single-blind randomized controlled phase 2/3 trial of AZD1222 (ChAdOx1 nCoV-19) in healthy adults. Trial participant PBMC samples were collected at day 0 and day 28 after the second dose for TCRbeta chain sequencing. The origin of this receptor is an adult who received the AZD1222 COVID-19 vaccine. Specimen: peripheral blood, collected 28 days after the second AZD1222 dose. This receptor chain uses TRBV6-5 and TRBJ2-7; 8 of the junction bases match TRBD1. Here the CDR3 is given as CASRHRTGPPGEQYF. The sequenced DNA is TGTGCCAGCAGACACCGGACAGGGCCGCCTGGCGAGCAGTACTTC.